In this sample, the clone carrying this T cell receptor (beta chain) turned up many times. Only healthy Caucasians were included as donors. A single record per CDR3 protein comes from TCRdb applying MiXCR to the 5' RACE reads. The sample records 570,000 or so distinct CDR3 sequences, 9.6% being singletons. The CDR3 length is 16 residues. V was shortened by 6 bases and J by 0 bases, with 14 bases between the two germline ends. Looked up from germline, CDR1 is MDHEN and CDR2 is SYDVKM. The data derive from a study of identical twins. These same data were also listed under a study on yellow fever vaccine responses in identical twins.

This sequence joins TRBV28 and TRBJ2-2; the D is unclear. This TCR was sampled from a woman between 18 and 29 years old in good health. The sequenced sample was PBMCs. The CDR3 sequence: CASSPIDNSNTGELFF. CDR3 coding DNA: TGTGCCAGCAGCCCTATTGACAACTCGAACACCGGGGAGCTGTTTTTT.